This T cell receptor beta chain emerged from a study of radiation and T cells in renal cell carcinoma. Generated by immunoSEQ multiplex PCR, the TCRdb table keeps only in-frame clones and is missing some. In the table there are over 120,000 clones, around nine tenths of which are singletons. The sample's time point: baseline pretreatment blood. Treatment here: 15 Gy SBRT to primary tumor, nephrectomy 4 weeks later. J was trimmed by 2 bases and V by 5 bases; bases with no gene match: 7. The germline V gene has CDR1 SNHLY and CDR2 FYNNEI. The CDR3 consists of 15 residues. This clone was seen once. This sequence joins TRBV2 and TRBJ1-1, with 8 positions matching TRBD1. The source material was blood, sampled from a patient whose treatment included radiotherapy and nephrectomy. This sequence was found in a woman in her forties or fifties with renal cell carcinoma. CDR3 loop: CASSSRGLVNTEAFF. In DNA form, the CDR3 reads TGTGCCAGCAGTTCCAGGGGGCTAGTCAACACTGAAGCTTTCTTT.